A selection of T cell receptor beta chains follows, all from one sample in a study of T cell responses to AZD1222 COVID-19 vaccine. The data were produced by immunoSEQ multiplex PCR, yet TCRdb's version contains in-frame clones alone and is incomplete. The sample carries around 99,000 clones, about 88% recorded once. The sample here was peripheral blood, taken on day 0 of AZD1222 vaccination. The receptors come from an adult in good health. Both conserved end residues are part of each CDR3. A D gene is named only where the DNA matches it firmly. Not all rows give a size; the values are once, few, many and, for expanded clones, a class.

j_call: TRBJ2-3
v_call: TRBV9
d_call: TRBD2
clone_size: -
cdr3_nt: TGTGCCAGCAGCGTCGGGACTAGCGGGGGGTTTGCAGATACGCAGTATTTT
cdr3_aa: CASSVGTSGGFADTQYF

j_call: TRBJ2-1
v_call: TRBV5-5
d_call: TRBD1
clone_size: -
cdr3_nt: TGTGCCAGCAGCTTGACAGGGGACCTCTACAATGAGCAGTTCTTC
cdr3_aa: CASSLTGDLYNEQFF

j_call: TRBJ2-5
v_call: TRBV18
d_call: TRBD1
clone_size: -
cdr3_nt: TGTGCCAGCTCAACTCCTAAGACAGGGGTGGAAGAGACCCAGTACTTC
cdr3_aa: CASSTPKTGVEETQYF

j_call: TRBJ2-1
v_call: TRBV11-3
d_call: TRBD2
clone_size: -
cdr3_nt: TGTGCCAGCAGCTTAGGTGTTAGCCTAGCGGGGGGGCAAAAGCAGTTCTTC
cdr3_aa: CASSLGVSLAGGQKQFF

j_call: TRBJ1-5
v_call: TRBV30
d_call: -
clone_size: -
cdr3_nt: TGTGCCTGGAGCCAGGGAAATCAGCCCCAGCATTTT
cdr3_aa: CAWSQGNQPQHF

j_call: TRBJ1-1
v_call: TRBV7-2
d_call: -
clone_size: -
cdr3_nt: TGTGCCAGCAGCTTAGACAGGGCAGCCTCTGAAGCTTTCTTT
cdr3_aa: CASSLDRAASEAFF

j_call: TRBJ2-5
v_call: TRBV7-6
d_call: -
clone_size: -
cdr3_nt: TGTGCCAGCAGCTTAGGCGCTCCCCAGGGGATGCAAGAGACCCAGTACTTC
cdr3_aa: CASSLGAPQGMQETQYF

j_call: TRBJ1-1
v_call: TRBV5-6
d_call: -
clone_size: -
cdr3_nt: TGTGCCAGCAGCTCTCCCACACCGGGCCCGACTGAAGCTTTCTTT
cdr3_aa: CASSSPTPGPTEAFF

j_call: TRBJ2-2
v_call: TRBV6-5
d_call: -
clone_size: -
cdr3_nt: TGTGCCAGCAGTTACTCGATGGGGAGAACCACCGGGGAGCTGTTTTTT
cdr3_aa: CASSYSMGRTTGELFF

j_call: TRBJ2-5
v_call: TRBV5-4
d_call: -
clone_size: -
cdr3_nt: TGTGCCAGCAGCTTAGGGCGCCGCCAAGAGACCCAGTACTTC
cdr3_aa: CASSLGRRQETQYF

j_call: TRBJ1-2
v_call: TRBV11-3
d_call: -
clone_size: -
cdr3_nt: TGTGCCAGCAGCACTCCTTGGGGGGGGAACTATGGCTACACCTTC
cdr3_aa: CASSTPWGGNYGYTF

j_call: TRBJ2-2
v_call: TRBV24-1
d_call: TRBD2
clone_size: -
cdr3_nt: TGTGCCACCAGTGACAACGGGACTAGCGGGATCCGAAGGGGGGAGCTGTTTTTT
cdr3_aa: CATSDNGTSGIRRGELFF

j_call: TRBJ2-5
v_call: TRBV3-1/TRBV3-2
d_call: -
clone_size: -
cdr3_nt: TGTGCCAGCAGCCAAGCGGGGGCGGAGACCCAGTACTTC
cdr3_aa: CASSQAGAETQYF

j_call: TRBJ2-2
v_call: TRBV24-1
d_call: TRBD1
clone_size: -
cdr3_nt: TGTGCCACCAGGGGGGTGGGGACAGAAAACACCGGGGAGCTGTTTTTT
cdr3_aa: CATRGVGTENTGELFF

j_call: TRBJ1-2
v_call: TRBV6-6
d_call: TRBD1
clone_size: -
cdr3_nt: TGTGCCAGCAGTTCCTACAGGGGTGGGGATGTGGATGGCTACACCTTC
cdr3_aa: CASSSYRGGDVDGYTF

j_call: TRBJ2-5
v_call: TRBV5-1
d_call: -
clone_size: -
cdr3_nt: TGCGCCAGCACCTATTTGGGCAGCCAGCAGGAGACCCAGTACTTC
cdr3_aa: CASTYLGSQQETQYF

j_call: TRBJ2-2
v_call: TRBV11-3
d_call: TRBD1
clone_size: -
cdr3_nt: TGTGCCAGCAGCCCGATACAGGGGGTCACCGGGGAGCTGTTTTTT
cdr3_aa: CASSPIQGVTGELFF

j_call: TRBJ2-3
v_call: TRBV6-1
d_call: TRBD2
clone_size: -
cdr3_nt: TGTGCCAGCAGTGAGACTAGCGGGGGGGCTATAGATACGCAGTATTTT
cdr3_aa: CASSETSGGAIDTQYF

j_call: TRBJ1-1
v_call: TRBV6-1
d_call: -
clone_size: -
cdr3_nt: TGTGCCAGCAGTGACCACAGGGCTCCGAACACTGAAGCTTTCTTT
cdr3_aa: CASSDHRAPNTEAFF

j_call: TRBJ1-2
v_call: TRBV29-1
d_call: TRBD1
clone_size: -
cdr3_nt: TGCAGCGTGGGCGGGACAGGCCTAAACTATGGCTACACCTTC
cdr3_aa: CSVGGTGLNYGYTF

j_call: TRBJ1-3
v_call: TRBV15
d_call: -
clone_size: few
cdr3_nt: TGTGCCACCAGCAGAGATTTCAGGGGAAACACCATATATTTT
cdr3_aa: CATSRDFRGNTIYF

j_call: TRBJ1-2
v_call: TRBV5-1
d_call: TRBD1
clone_size: -
cdr3_nt: TGCGCCAGCGCCAGGACAGGGGCGAACTATGGCTACACCTTC
cdr3_aa: CASARTGANYGYTF

j_call: TRBJ2-2
v_call: TRBV6-5
d_call: TRBD1
clone_size: -
cdr3_nt: TGTGCCAGCCGCGGACAGGTGAACACCGGGGAGCTGTTTTTT
cdr3_aa: CASRGQVNTGELFF

j_call: TRBJ1-5
v_call: TRBV19
d_call: -
clone_size: -
cdr3_nt: TGTGCCAGTAGGGACATTTTAAGAAGGTTTAATCAGCCCCAGCATTTT
cdr3_aa: CASRDILRRFNQPQHF

j_call: TRBJ1-1
v_call: TRBV11-2
d_call: -
clone_size: -
cdr3_nt: TGTGCCAGCGACCCAGCGGGAATCGCTGAAGCTTTCTTT
cdr3_aa: CASDPAGIAEAFF

j_call: TRBJ2-3
v_call: TRBV4-1
d_call: -
clone_size: once
cdr3_nt: TGCGCCAGCAGCCAAGAAGGGGTGAATGTGTGGGATACGCAGTATTTT
cdr3_aa: CASSQEGVNVWDTQYF

j_call: TRBJ1-1
v_call: TRBV7-9
d_call: TRBD1
clone_size: -
cdr3_nt: TGTGCCAGCAGCCATCGGACAGGGGGGAACACTGAAGCTTTCTTT
cdr3_aa: CASSHRTGGNTEAFF

j_call: TRBJ2-4
v_call: TRBV3-1/TRBV3-2
d_call: -
clone_size: -
cdr3_nt: TGTGCCAGCAGCCAAGATTACCGGGGACTGCCAATTCAGTACTTC
cdr3_aa: CASSQDYRGLPIQYF

j_call: TRBJ2-1
v_call: TRBV28
d_call: -
clone_size: -
cdr3_nt: TGTGCCAGCATCCAAGGGGCAGGGGTGGACAATGAGCAGTTCTTC
cdr3_aa: CASIQGAGVDNEQFF

j_call: TRBJ1-2
v_call: TRBV2
d_call: -
clone_size: -
cdr3_nt: TGTGCCAGCAGTCCGTTGGCCTATGGCTACACCTTC
cdr3_aa: CASSPLAYGYTF

j_call: TRBJ2-1
v_call: TRBV4-3
d_call: -
clone_size: -
cdr3_nt: TGCGCCAGCAGCCCTGAGTGGAGCTCCTACAATGAGCAGTTCTTC
cdr3_aa: CASSPEWSSYNEQFF

j_call: TRBJ2-5
v_call: TRBV11-3
d_call: -
clone_size: once
cdr3_nt: TGTGCCAGCAGCTTATTAACCGGGGCGCGGGAGACCCAGTACTTC
cdr3_aa: CASSLLTGARETQYF

j_call: TRBJ1-6
v_call: TRBV9
d_call: TRBD1
clone_size: -
cdr3_nt: TGTGCCAGCAGCGCGACAGGGCCTAATTCACCCCTCCACTTT
cdr3_aa: CASSATGPNSPLHF

j_call: TRBJ1-2
v_call: TRBV5-8
d_call: TRBD1
clone_size: -
cdr3_nt: TGTGCCAGCAGCGGCCCGGACAGGGGTTATGGCTACACCTTC
cdr3_aa: CASSGPDRGYGYTF

j_call: TRBJ2-1
v_call: TRBV10-3
d_call: TRBD2
clone_size: -
cdr3_nt: TGTGCCATCAGCACTAGCGTCGCTGAGCAGTTCTTC
cdr3_aa: CAISTSVAEQFF

j_call: TRBJ2-2
v_call: TRBV3-1/TRBV3-2
d_call: -
clone_size: -
cdr3_nt: TGTGCCAGCAGCCACCAAACGGGCACCGGGGAGCTGTTTTTT
cdr3_aa: CASSHQTGTGELFF

j_call: TRBJ2-2
v_call: TRBV19
d_call: -
clone_size: -
cdr3_nt: TGTGCCAGTAGTATAGAGGGACGGCTCACGAACACCGGGGAGCTGTTTTTT
cdr3_aa: CASSIEGRLTNTGELFF

j_call: TRBJ2-1
v_call: TRBV9
d_call: TRBD2
clone_size: -
cdr3_nt: TGTGCCAGCAGCGTAGTTGGGAGCGGGGGGGCTGGTGAGCAGTTCTTC
cdr3_aa: CASSVVGSGGAGEQFF

j_call: TRBJ2-1
v_call: TRBV3-1/TRBV3-2
d_call: TRBD2
clone_size: -
cdr3_nt: TGTGCCAGCAGCCAAGGTGCGGGGGGACCCTACAATGAGCAGTTCTTC
cdr3_aa: CASSQGAGGPYNEQFF

j_call: TRBJ2-7
v_call: TRBV11-2
d_call: -
clone_size: -
cdr3_nt: TGTGCCAGCAGCCCTCCCCAGGTAATGGTCCACGAGCAGTACTTC
cdr3_aa: CASSPPQVMVHEQYF

j_call: TRBJ2-5
v_call: TRBV6-5
d_call: TRBD1
clone_size: -
cdr3_nt: TGTGCCACCCAGTTAGGGACAGGGGGCGAGTGGGTCCAGTACTTC
cdr3_aa: CATQLGTGGEWVQYF

j_call: TRBJ2-7
v_call: TRBV30
d_call: -
clone_size: -
cdr3_nt: TGTGCCCTAGGACGGGGGCTCGAGCAGTACTTC
cdr3_aa: CALGRGLEQYF

j_call: TRBJ1-3
v_call: TRBV18
d_call: -
clone_size: -
cdr3_nt: TGTGCCAGCTCTAAGGGACTGTCGGGAAACACCATATATTTT
cdr3_aa: CASSKGLSGNTIYF

j_call: TRBJ1-5
v_call: TRBV24-1
d_call: -
clone_size: -
cdr3_nt: TGTGCCACCAGTGATTCGTCCAATCAGCCCCAGCATTTT
cdr3_aa: CATSDSSNQPQHF

j_call: TRBJ1-4
v_call: TRBV11-2
d_call: -
clone_size: -
cdr3_nt: TGTGCCAGCAGCCCAGGCCGAAAGTGGGGTGAAAAACTGTTTTTT
cdr3_aa: CASSPGRKWGEKLFF

j_call: TRBJ2-1
v_call: TRBV14
d_call: -
clone_size: -
cdr3_nt: TGTGCCAGCAGCTTCCGAGGGGGGAGTGGCTACAATGAGCAGTTCTTC
cdr3_aa: CASSFRGGSGYNEQFF

j_call: TRBJ2-1
v_call: TRBV5-1
d_call: TRBD1
clone_size: once
cdr3_nt: TGCGCCAGCAGCCCCCTATTTGTGCAGGGGGCTAGCAATGAGCAGTTCTTC
cdr3_aa: CASSPLFVQGASNEQFF

j_call: TRBJ2-1
v_call: TRBV6-5
d_call: -
clone_size: -
cdr3_nt: TGTGCCAGCAGTTACTGGGGACAAACCTACAATGAGCAGTTCTTC
cdr3_aa: CASSYWGQTYNEQFF

j_call: TRBJ2-1
v_call: TRBV6-5
d_call: TRBD1
clone_size: -
cdr3_nt: TGTGCCAGCAGTCGGGACAGGGTAATCAATGAGCAGTTCTTC
cdr3_aa: CASSRDRVINEQFF

j_call: TRBJ2-5
v_call: TRBV5-4
d_call: -
clone_size: -
cdr3_nt: TGTGCCAGCAGCCTGGTGGACAACCAAGAGACCCAGTACTTC
cdr3_aa: CASSLVDNQETQYF

j_call: TRBJ2-1
v_call: TRBV4-1
d_call: -
clone_size: -
cdr3_nt: TGCGCCAGCAGCCCCCTTCCGGGGCAGCCAAGGCTCAATGAGCAGTTCTTC
cdr3_aa: CASSPLPGQPRLNEQFF